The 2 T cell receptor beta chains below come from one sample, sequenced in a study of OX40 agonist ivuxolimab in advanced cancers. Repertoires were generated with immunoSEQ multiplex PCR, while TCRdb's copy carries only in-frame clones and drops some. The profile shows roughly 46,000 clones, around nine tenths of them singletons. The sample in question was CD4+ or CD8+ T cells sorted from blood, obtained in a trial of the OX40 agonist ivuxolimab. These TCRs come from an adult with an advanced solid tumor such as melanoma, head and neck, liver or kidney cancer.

CDR3 region: CASSGATGGYTEAFF. CDR3 sequence (DNA): TGTGCCAGCAGTGGGGCCACAGGGGGGTACACTGAAGCTTTCTTT. The chain combines TRBV6-6 with TRBJ1-1, with TRBD1 identical over 8 bases. Germline loops: CDR1 MNHNY, CDR2 SVGAGI (reference sequence). This CDR3 region has 15 residues. V was pared by 5 bases and J by 3 bases, with 8 bases of the junction left unmatched.

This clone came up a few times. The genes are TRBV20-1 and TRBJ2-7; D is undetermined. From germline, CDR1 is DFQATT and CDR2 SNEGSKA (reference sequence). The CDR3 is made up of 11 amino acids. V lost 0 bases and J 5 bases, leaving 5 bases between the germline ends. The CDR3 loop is CSARDGHEQYF. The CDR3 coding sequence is TGCAGTGCTAGAGACGGGCACGAGCAGTACTTC.